The sequence of this T cell receptor beta chain was determined in a study of CXCR3-negative and CXCR3-positive naive CD8 T cells (dated by TCRdb to between 2018 and 2021). Describing the broader study: Roughly 130 million TRB reads were obtained in total, roughly 1.5 +/- 0.3 million reads per library. Diversity and physicochemical repertoire analyses were performed on about 12 donors pooled from two independent experiments. The TRBV-TRBJ cluster analysis covered naive subsets from 5 or 6 donors and memory cells from 3 donors.

On this clonotype itself: This receptor's antigen is unknown.

According to the germline V gene, CDR1 reads SGHTA and CDR2 reads FQGNSA. CDR3 length: 15 amino acids, cysteine to phenylalanine. No DNA is given. The full study reports these points: Because surface CD5, which is linked to self-reactivity in mice, was comparable between the naive subsets, TCR interaction strength was also inferred from TRB CDR3 physicochemical properties. Naive CXCR3-negative and CXCR3-positive cells from the same donor showed similar TRBV-TRBJ usage, whereas memory cells showed distinct patterns. Both naive subsets had comparably high repertoire diversity, while memory CD8+ T cells had much lower repertoire diversity. TRB CDR3s from CXCR3-positive naive cells showed higher hydrophobicity (lower Kidera factor 4), lower energy, and higher strength and volume indices than CXCR3-negative naive cells. Because CXCR3 expression was partially decreased after cryopreservation, freshly isolated PBMCs were used for most assays.

For each CD8+ T cell subset, flow sorting was done in triplicate, and 250,000 to 300,000 cells per subset went directly into RLT lysis buffer. To exclude memory contaminants, naive CD8+ T cells were stringently defined as CD45RO-CCR7+CD27+CD95-. Using standard density gradient centrifugation, peripheral blood mononuclear cells were isolated from buffy coats. A FACSAria III was used to flow-sort naive CD8+ T cells into CXCR3-negative and CXCR3-positive populations. Total RNA was extracted from sorted cells using an RNeasy Mini Kit. TCRdb names NextSeq 550 as the instrument used. The Human TCR Profiling Kit (MiLaboratory) was used to prepare UMI-labeled 5' RACE TRB cDNA libraries. cDNA synthesis used the entire amount of extracted RNA, and PCR amplification then used the entire amount of cDNA produced. Libraries were prepared in parallel with an identical number of PCR cycles. In the source study's methods: About 50,000 +/- 10,000 unique UMI-labeled TRB cDNA molecules per library were extracted with MIGEC and MiXCR, with at least two reads per UMI required. On average, approximately 40,000 +/- 10,000 functional in-frame TRB CDR3 nucleotide clonotypes lacking stop codons were found per library. After each sample was downsampled to 5000 UMI-labeled TRB molecules, VDJtools was used to calculate diversity metrics such as normalized Shannon-Wiener and Chao1. VDJtools computed clonotype-size-weighted physicochemical properties of the central five CDR3 residues: interaction energy, strength, volume and Kidera factor 4. Once TCRdb had reprocessed the reads, it stored one entry per CDR3 protein sequence and supplied no DNA. TCRdb assigned the V and J calls; the authors' analysis was not used. The table held for this sample gives 110,000 or so distinct CDR3 sequences. Clones ranked in the top ten supply 0.36% of the sample.

The V and J genes are TRBV7-2 and TRBJ2-1; the D gene TCRdb calls, TRBD1, cannot be checked with no DNA. This sequence originates from a human donor in good health. Some clones in this sample may be carry-over from other donors' samples. Sequenced input: naive CXCR3+ CD8+ T cells from blood. The cell subset or site label, read with the paper, signifies: CD45RO-CCR7+CD27+CD95- naive CD8+ T cells expressing CXCR3 (TNR3+). The CDR3: CASSVGQGAYNEQFF.